Following are 7 T cell receptor beta chains from one sample sequenced in a study of technical replicates of blood from several donors. The data were produced by immunoSEQ multiplex PCR, yet TCRdb's version contains in-frame clones alone and is incomplete. The data show roughly 14,000 clones, with 65% to 85% seen just once and 9.5% to 15% held by the top ten. Sequenced material: PBMCs. The receptors derive from a human donor in good health.

With regard to this clone: The junction does not match germline at one end; this may be a read error. The chain joins TRBV2 to TRBJ2-1; possible D gene TRBD2, 5 bases. The CDR3 totals 12 residues. Germline CDR1 and CDR2: SNHLY and FYNNEI. CDR3 region: CASRPDYIEQFF. The CDR3 DNA follows: TGTGCCAGCAGACCTGACTACATTGAGCAGTTCTTC.

The chain carries TRBV19 and TRBJ2-3, with D unclear. The CDR3 is 12 amino acids. V was pared by 3 bases and J by 5 bases, with 6 bases between. Germline CDR1 reads LNHDA; CDR2 reads SQIVND (reference sequence). In DNA, the CDR3 is TGTGCCAGTAGTATTGTCGGAGATACGCAGTATTTT. Translation gives CASSIVGDTQYF.

This clone has only one observation. The genes are TRBV30 and TRBJ2-7, with D tentatively TRBD1 (6 bases). Germline loops: CDR1 GTSNPN, CDR2 SVGIG (reference sequence). The CDR3 is 14 amino acids. Trimming shortened V by 0 bases and J by 3 bases, and 12 bases separated the two germline ends. The CDR3 DNA reads TGTGCCTGGAGTGTACAGGGAGTAGTCTACGAGCAGTACTTC. This gives the protein CAWSVQGVVYEQYF. The full variable domain, in which reference TRBV30 and TRBJ2-7 provide the parts outside the CDR3, is SQTIHQWPATLVQPVGSPLSLECTVEGTSNPNLYWYRQAAGRGLQLLFYSVGIGQISSEVPQNLSASRPQDRQFILSSKKLLLSDSGFYLCAWSVQGVVYEQYFGPGTRLTVT.

The chain is built from TRBV19 and TRBJ1-5, with 9 bases matching TRBD1. Losses at the gene ends were 7 bases for V and 2 bases for J; bases not matched to a gene: 9. CDR3 length: 16 residues. Germline V gene sequence: CDR1 LNHDA, CDR2 SQIVND (reference sequence). This CDR3 reads CASTSQGAGGNQPQHF. The CDR3 DNA is TGTGCCAGTACCTCACAGGGGGCCGGGGGCAATCAGCCCCAGCATTTT.

This chain connects TRBV6-5 to TRBJ2-5, with D maybe TRBD2 (5 bases). Germline loops: CDR1 MNHEY, CDR2 SVGAGI. This CDR3 region has 13 residues. V was trimmed by 6 bases and J by 2 bases, leaving 10 bases between them. CDR3 amino acids: CASRRGLQETQYF. CDR3 nucleotide sequence: TGTGCCAGCAGAAGAGGGTTACAAGAGACCCAGTACTTC.

The rearrangement joins TRBV6-1 to TRBJ2-3; 12 bases fit TRBD2. Germline V CDR1 and CDR2: MNHNS, SASEGT. The CDR3 extends over 15 amino acids. V dropped 2 bases and J dropped 5; count of bases not matched to a gene: 2. The chain's CDR3 is CASSELAGGQDTQYF. CDR3 DNA sequence: TGTGCCAGCAGTGAACTAGCGGGAGGGCAAGATACGCAGTATTTT.

The chain combines TRBV5-1 with TRBJ2-5; the match to TRBD1 covers 10 bases. The junction had 11 bases not matched to a gene; V was cut back by 4 bases and J by 5 bases. CDR3 length: 16 amino acids. Germline assignment: CDR1 SGHRS and CDR2 YFSETQ. The CDR3 loop reads CASSVSGTGEWETQYF. The CDR3 nucleotides read TGCGCCAGCAGCGTCTCCGGGACAGGGGAATGGGAGACCCAGTACTTC.